This T cell receptor beta chain was observed in a study of memory CD4+ T cells and cytomegalovirus serostatus. Study-wide context: Healthy Belgian adult donors included nine or ten CMV-positive and about two dozen CMV-negative people.

The sort gate was single viable CD3+CD4+CD8-CD45RO+ cells for memory CD4+ T cells. TCRdb's copy holds only in-frame clones and misses some; the assay was immunoSEQ multiplex PCR. The sample contains 60,000 to 70,000 clones, around 80% of which appear only once. About this clone itself: Its antigen is as yet unknown.

Trimming took 3 bases from V and 2 from J, leaving 12 bases between them. Germline V gene lookup returns CDR1 MGHDK and CDR2 SYGVNS. This CDR3 region has 15 residues. Notes on the study in general: Suggested: most of the CMV-linked TCR signature lies in CD4+ memory cells.

The chain couples TRBV25-1 to TRBJ2-3; D is perhaps TRBD1 (5 bases). The material sequenced was memory CD4+ T cells from blood. The TCR comes from an adult in good health and CMV-seronegative. Some clones in this sample may be carry-over from other donors' samples. For the CDR3, the DNA is TGTGCCAGCAGTGACCGGACAAGGATCACAGATACGCAGTATTTT. Amino acid sequence: CASSDRTRITDTQYF.